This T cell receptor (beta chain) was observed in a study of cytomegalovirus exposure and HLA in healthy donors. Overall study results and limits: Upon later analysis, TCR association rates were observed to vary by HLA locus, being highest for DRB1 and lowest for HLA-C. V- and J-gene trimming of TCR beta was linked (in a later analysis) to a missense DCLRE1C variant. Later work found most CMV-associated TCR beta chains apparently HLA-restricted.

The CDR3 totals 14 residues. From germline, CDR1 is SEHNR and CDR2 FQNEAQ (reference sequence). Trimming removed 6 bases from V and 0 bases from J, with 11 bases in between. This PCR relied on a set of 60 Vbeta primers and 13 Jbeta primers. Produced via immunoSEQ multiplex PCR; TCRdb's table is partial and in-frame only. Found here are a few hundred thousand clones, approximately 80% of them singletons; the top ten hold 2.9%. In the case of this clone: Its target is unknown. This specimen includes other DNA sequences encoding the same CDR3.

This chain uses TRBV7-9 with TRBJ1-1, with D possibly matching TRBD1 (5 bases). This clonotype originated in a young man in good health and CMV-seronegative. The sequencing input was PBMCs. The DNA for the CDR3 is TGTGCCAGCAGTATGGGGCAGATGAACACTGAAGCTTTCTTT. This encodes CASSMGQMNTEAFF.